This T cell receptor (beta chain) was sequenced for a study of Graves' ophthalmopathy and Graves' hyperthyroidism (dated by TCRdb to about 2018). Regarding the complete study: Peripheral blood was collected before any treatment was given, at the time of initial diagnosis. The approximately 100 discovery patients were randomly divided into training and test sets at a 7:3 ratio. To explore V-J signatures that separate ophthalmopathy from hyperthyroidism, a discovery set of 95 to 100 patients was enrolled, consisting of fewer than 45 with ophthalmopathy and around 60 with stable hyperthyroidism. The study used TCR beta repertoire signatures to distinguish Graves' ophthalmopathy from Graves' hyperthyroidism and to predict progression to ophthalmopathy. An independent validation cohort comprised roughly 20 hyperthyroidism patients and about 16 patients who later progressed from hyperthyroidism to ophthalmopathy. Following sampling, methimazole starting at 30 mg daily was administered to hyperthyroidism patients, and high-dose intravenous methylprednisolone was administered to ophthalmopathy patients. In total, over 130 blood samples were TCR-sequenced: 43 ophthalmopathy, some 72 hyperthyroidism and approximately 17 hyperthyroidism-to-ophthalmopathy patients. In more than five hyperthyroidism patients, T-cell repertoires of thyroid tissue and blood were compared. Points the paper makes about the study in general: Sample size was not predetermined statistically, and investigators were not blinded to group allocation. In validation, the model predicted ophthalmopathy progression with about 64% sensitivity and around 72% specificity; 12 predicted patients were CT-confirmed with GO in a median of around 6 months. Most expanded thyroid clonotypes with a frequency above 0.001 also appeared in blood, which suggests that blood repertoires may reflect the immune response in the thyroid. In cross-validation, the 13-signature model distinguished ophthalmopathy from stable hyperthyroidism with approximately 85% sensitivity and about 84% specificity, and in the test set the corresponding values were approximately 80% and 68%.

V lost 8 bases and J lost 2 bases; the stretch between them is 9 bases long. The germline V gene provides CDR1 SGHNT and CDR2 YENEEA. The CDR3 covers 12 residues, taking in both the cysteine and the phenylalanine. Of all the DNA, just the CDR3 is kept, 36 bases in frame from base 1. TCR beta CDR3 regions were amplified from RNA transcripts for repertoire sequencing. HTBI primers and the Qiagen OneStep RT-PCR kit were used in a first-round RT-PCR, which was followed by a second-round multiplex PCR, size selection and purification. Sequencing of the libraries was carried out on an Illumina HiSeq2000 in paired-end mode with 100 bp reads. For the original study's pipeline: SOAPnuke was used to process the reads, throwing out any read that had adapters, had uncalled bases, had a mean Phred below 15, or lacked an exact constant-primer or identifier match. COPE v1.2.5 was used to merge high-quality paired reads. Each unique nucleotide sequence was treated as a clonotype, and MiTCR v1.1 was used to align the clonotypes to the IMGT TRB V, D and J references. The analysis was limited to V-J combinations with a frequency above 0.0001, which together covered 99.2% of the repertoires. For each V-J combination, a TCR clonal expansion and chaos score was defined as the ratio of F50 clonal expansion to chaos observed in the TCRdist matrix. Features were reduced by Welch's t-statistics and random forest to 10 to 15 V-J combinations, which fed a naive Bayes classifier. The Morisita-Horn index was used to measure how similar the thyroid and blood repertoires were. The public reads were reanalyzed by TCRdb: fastp trimming at Q25, MiXCR alignment, in-frame beta chains only. CDR3 protein duplicates are merged, each entry listing the most common genes and DNA. The V and J calls here are based on TCRdb, not the publication. This sample has hundreds of thousands of distinct CDR3 sequences in its table, and about a fifth of those were observed once. The top ten clonotypes cover approximately 7.7% of the sample.

There are a few counts of this clonotype. Its antigen is unknown. Base qualities are missing; no much larger clone stands one base away. Hyperthyroidism was considered stable if no progression to ophthalmopathy occurred within 18 months of follow-up. Hyperthyroidism patients were newly diagnosed, were aged 18 to 65 years, and had a disease duration under 2 months. Patients with other autoimmune diseases, uncontrolled infections, pregnancy or lactation were excluded from the study. Diagnosis relied on clinical symptoms, serum thyroxine, TRAb, thyroid ultrasound and orbital computed tomography. Ficoll-Paque density gradient centrifugation was used to isolate PBMCs from around 9.1 ml of fresh peripheral blood. Total RNA was extracted using Trizol reagent, and RNA quality was checked on an Agilent 2100 Bioanalyzer.

The receptor chain draws on TRBV11-3 and TRBJ1-2, with no reliable assignment of the D segment. The clonotype was recovered from a woman aged 18-30 years with stable Graves' hyperthyroidism. Some clones in this sample may be carry-over from other donors' samples. Donor details come from another sample of the same person, matched by shared clones. The sequenced sample was peripheral blood. The CDR3 protein sequence reads: CASLGSNYGYTF. The sequence in DNA is TGTGCCAGCTTAGGCAGCAACTATGGCTACACCTTC.